This TCR beta chain was sequenced in a study of blood T cell repertoires in COVID-19. Background on the study: From T cells, B-cell-depleted T cells, or PBMCs came the material, which was cDNA or gDNA.

Followed longitudinally, the Seattle patients had been enrolled during active infection. V was clipped by 5 bases and J by 0 bases; unmatched bases: 5. The V gene's germline CDR1 is SEHNR and CDR2 FQNEAQ (reference sequence). This CDR3 has 16 amino acids. Authors' analysis steps: From reference gene primer amplification, estimates of nucleated cell counts were derived. Measured with immunoSEQ multiplex PCR; TCRdb has only the in-frame clones, and not every one. V and J calls and clone size are as listed in that table; D and trimming were resolved from the DNA. The sample includes 250,000 to 400,000 clones, approximately 88% of them seen just once.

Sequences were obtained from peripheral blood. This TCR was sampled from a woman aged 30 to 39 with COVID-19, enrolled during active disease. This chain joins TRBV7-9 and TRBJ1-2; TRBD1 aligns across 11 bases. CDR3 nucleotide sequence: TGTGCCAGCAGCCGAGGGACAGGGGGTACTAACTATGGCTACACCTTC. Its translation is CASSRGTGGTNYGYTF.